The 9 T cell receptor beta chains in this list originate from one sample, sequenced in a study of CXCR3-negative and CXCR3-positive naive CD8 T cells (dated by TCRdb to between 2018 and 2021). Study-level results and caveats: Compared with CXCR3-negative naive cells, CXCR3-positive naive cells had TRB CDR3s with higher hydrophobicity (lower Kidera factor 4), lower energy, and higher strength and volume indices.

Their antigens are not known. The listed sequencing device is NextSeq 550. The Human TCR Profiling Kit (MiLaboratory) was used to prepare UMI-labeled 5' RACE TRB cDNA libraries. Through TCRdb reprocessing, the reads give one entry per CDR3 protein sequence; DNA is omitted. This sample's table lists some 64,000 distinct CDR3 sequences. The ten largest clones add up to around 0.8% of the sample. What was sequenced was naive CXCR3+ CD8+ T cells from blood. In light of the paper, this sample's cell subset or site label describes: CD45RO-CCR7+CD27+CD95- naive CD8+ T cells expressing CXCR3 (TNR3+). These receptors all stem from a human donor in good health. Some clones in this sample may be carry-over from other donors' samples.

The chain uses TRBV12-5 and TRBJ1-2; TCRdb picks TRBD1, but there is no DNA to check that call. The CDR3 spans 16 residues. Per the germline V gene, CDR1 is LGHNT and CDR2 is FRNRAP. CDR3 in amino acids: CASGLANRGPLLGYTF.

This rearrangement joins TRBV4-3 to TRBJ1-4. This CDR3 comprises 13 residues. Germline loops: CDR1 LGHNA, CDR2 YSLEER. CDR3 in amino acids: CASSHQSNEKLFF.

The chain has TRBV19 and TRBJ2-7; as DNA is missing, the TRBD1 call by TCRdb cannot be tested. This CDR3 has 15 residues. The germline V gene encodes CDR1 LNHDA and CDR2 SQIVND (reference sequence). The CDR3: CASSIFLGDPYEQYF. Full variable domain (rest looked up from reference TRBV19 and TRBJ2-7): DGGITQSPKYLFRKEGQNVTLSCEQNLNHDAMYWYRQDPGQGLRLIYYSQIVNDFQKGDIAEGYSVSREKKESFPLTVTSAQKNPTAFYLCASSIFLGDPYEQYFGPGTRLTVT.

The gene calls are TRBV29-1 and TRBJ1-1. This CDR3 is built from 14 residues. CDR1 is SQVTM and CDR2 is ANQGSEA in the germline V gene. This chain's CDR3 is CSVEVVALNTEAFF.

The chain combines TRBV4-2 with TRBJ2-3; the D call from TCRdb, TRBD1, cannot be confirmed without DNA. Germline CDR1 and CDR2: LGHNA and YNFKEQ. CDR3 size: 15 residues. CDR3 residues: CASSPPPGVGDTQYF.

The rearrangement uses TRBV7-9 and TRBJ2-1; the D call of TRBD1 rests on TCRdb alone, since no DNA is present to check it. The CDR3 has 21 residues. Germline CDR1 and CDR2: SEHNR and FQNEAQ (reference sequence). The CDR3 loop reads CASSLGTGVLETLSSYNEQFF.

The chain has TRBV19 and TRBJ1-1; TCRdb gives TRBD1 as the D gene, but with no DNA this cannot be confirmed. CDR1 is LNHDA and CDR2 is SQIVND in the germline V gene (reference sequence). The CDR3 has 14 amino acids. The CDR3 here is CASSEDRSNTEAFF.

CDR3 protein: CASSLGQGPYNEQFF. This chain uses TRBV7-7 with TRBJ2-1; there is no DNA to check the TCRdb D call of TRBD1. Germline loops: CDR1 SSHAT, CDR2 FNYEAQ (reference sequence). The CDR3 runs to 15 residues. Combining the CDR3 with reference TRBV7-7 and TRBJ2-1 gives the whole variable domain GAGVSQSPRYKVTKRGQDVTLRCDPISSHATLYWYQQALGQGPEFLTYFNYEAQPDKSGLPSDRFSAERPEGSISTLTIQRTEQRDSAMYRCASSLGQGPYNEQFFGPGTRLTVL.

This sequence joins TRBV7-3 and TRBJ1-1; TCRdb indicates TRBD1, and absent DNA this call remains unverified. Germline CDR1 reads SGHTA; CDR2 reads FQGTGA. The CDR3 is 15 amino acids. The CDR3 is CASSEPRGVYTEAFF.